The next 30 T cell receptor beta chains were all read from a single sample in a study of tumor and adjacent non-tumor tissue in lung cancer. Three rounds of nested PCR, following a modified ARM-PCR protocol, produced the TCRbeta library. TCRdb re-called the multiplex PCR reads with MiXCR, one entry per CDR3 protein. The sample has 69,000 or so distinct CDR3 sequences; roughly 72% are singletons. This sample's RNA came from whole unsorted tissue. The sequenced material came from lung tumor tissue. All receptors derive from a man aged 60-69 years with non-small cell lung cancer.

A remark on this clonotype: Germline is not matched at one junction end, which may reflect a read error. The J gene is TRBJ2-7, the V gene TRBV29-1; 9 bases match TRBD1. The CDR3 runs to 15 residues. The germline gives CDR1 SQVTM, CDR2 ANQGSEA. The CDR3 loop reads CSATRGGQGSHEQDF. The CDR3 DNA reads TGCAGCGCAACAAGGGGGGGACAGGGCTCCCACGAGCAAGACTTC.

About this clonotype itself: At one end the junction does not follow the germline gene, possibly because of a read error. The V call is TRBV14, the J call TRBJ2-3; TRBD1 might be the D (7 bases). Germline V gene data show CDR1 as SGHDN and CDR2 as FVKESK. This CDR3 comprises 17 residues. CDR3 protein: CVSSQPNRGGWMDTQYF. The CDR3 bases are TGTGTCAGCAGCCAACCCAACAGGGGAGGTTGGATGGATACGCAGTATTTT. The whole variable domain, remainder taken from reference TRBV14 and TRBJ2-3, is EAGVTQFPSHSVIEKGQTVTLRCDPISGHDNLYWYRRVMGKEIKFLLHFVKESKQDESGMPNNRFLAERTGGTYSTLKVQPAELEDSGVYFCVSSQPNRGGWMDTQYFGPGTRLTVL.

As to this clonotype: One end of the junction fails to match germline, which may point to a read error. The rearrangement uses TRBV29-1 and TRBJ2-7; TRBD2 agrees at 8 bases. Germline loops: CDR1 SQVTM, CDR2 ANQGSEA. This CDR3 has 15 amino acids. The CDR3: CSAEGDIGTSYEQYF. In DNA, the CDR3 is TGCAGCGCTGAAGGGGATATTGGGACTAGTTACGAGCAGTACTTC.

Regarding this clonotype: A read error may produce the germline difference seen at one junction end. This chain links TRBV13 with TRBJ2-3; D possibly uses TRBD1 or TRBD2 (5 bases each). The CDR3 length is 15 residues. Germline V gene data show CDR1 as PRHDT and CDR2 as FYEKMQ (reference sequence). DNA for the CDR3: TGTTCCAGCGGCTTAGCGAGACAGAACACAGATACGCAATATTTT. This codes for CSSGLARQNTDTQYF. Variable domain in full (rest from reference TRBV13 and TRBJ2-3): AAGVIQSPRHLIKEKRETATLKCYPIPRHDTVYWYQQGPGQDPQFLISFYEKMQSDKGSIPDRFSAQQFSDYHSELNMSSLELGDSALYFCSSGLARQNTDTQYFGPGTRLTVL.

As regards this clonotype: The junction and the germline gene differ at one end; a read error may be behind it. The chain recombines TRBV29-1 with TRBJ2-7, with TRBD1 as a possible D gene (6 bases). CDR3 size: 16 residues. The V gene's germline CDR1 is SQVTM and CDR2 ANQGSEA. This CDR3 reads CSVEKPHWTASYEQYF. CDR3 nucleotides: TGCAGCGTTGAAAAGCCCCACTGGACAGCTTCCTACGAGCAGTACTTT.

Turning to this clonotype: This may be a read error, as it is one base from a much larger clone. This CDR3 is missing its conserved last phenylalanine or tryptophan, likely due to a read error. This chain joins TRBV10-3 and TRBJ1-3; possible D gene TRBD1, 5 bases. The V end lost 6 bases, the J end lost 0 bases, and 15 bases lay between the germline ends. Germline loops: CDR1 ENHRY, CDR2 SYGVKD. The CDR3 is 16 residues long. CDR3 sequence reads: CAIRRKGGDSGNTIYS. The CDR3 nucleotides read TGTGCCATCAGGAGAAAAGGAGGGGACTCTGGAAACACCATATATTCT.

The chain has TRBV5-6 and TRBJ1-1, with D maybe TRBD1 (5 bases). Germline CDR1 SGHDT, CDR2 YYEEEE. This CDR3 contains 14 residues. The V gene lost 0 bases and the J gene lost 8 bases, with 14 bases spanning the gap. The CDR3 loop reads CASSLGEGTTEAFF. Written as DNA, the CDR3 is TGTGCCAGCAGCTTGGGAGAGGGGACCACAGAAGCTTTCTTT.

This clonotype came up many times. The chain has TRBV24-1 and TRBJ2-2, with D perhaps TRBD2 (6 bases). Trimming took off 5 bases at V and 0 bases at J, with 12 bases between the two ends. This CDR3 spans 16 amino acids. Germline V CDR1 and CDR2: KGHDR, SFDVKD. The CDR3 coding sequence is TGTGCCACCAGTGGCGGAGGGTCCTCGAACACCGGGGAGCTGTTTTTT. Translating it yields CATSGGGSSNTGELFF.

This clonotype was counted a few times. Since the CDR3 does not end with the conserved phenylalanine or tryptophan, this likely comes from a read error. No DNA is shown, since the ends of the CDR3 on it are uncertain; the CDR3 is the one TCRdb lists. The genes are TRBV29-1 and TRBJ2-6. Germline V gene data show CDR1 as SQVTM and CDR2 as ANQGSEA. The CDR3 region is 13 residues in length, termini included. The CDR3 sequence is CSVGSSGANDQTL.

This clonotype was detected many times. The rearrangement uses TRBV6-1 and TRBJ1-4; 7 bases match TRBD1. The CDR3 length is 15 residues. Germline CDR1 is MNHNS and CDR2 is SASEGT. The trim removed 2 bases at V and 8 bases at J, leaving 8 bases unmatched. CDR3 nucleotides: TGTGCCAGCAGTGAATTCGACAGGGTATCCGAAAAACTGTTTTTT. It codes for CASSEFDRVSEKLFF.

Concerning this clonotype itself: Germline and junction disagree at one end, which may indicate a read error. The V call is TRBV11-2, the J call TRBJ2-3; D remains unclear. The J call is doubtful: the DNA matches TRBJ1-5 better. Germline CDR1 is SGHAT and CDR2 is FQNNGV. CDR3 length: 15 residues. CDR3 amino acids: CTSSPGSPSTDTQHF. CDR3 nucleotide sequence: TGTACCAGCAGCCCGGGATCCCCTAGCACAGATACGCAGCATTTT.

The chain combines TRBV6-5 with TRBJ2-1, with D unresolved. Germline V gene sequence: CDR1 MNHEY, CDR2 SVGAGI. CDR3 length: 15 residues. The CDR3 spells CGSSYSGVSVNEQFF. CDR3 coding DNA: TGTGGCAGTAGTTACTCGGGCGTCTCAGTCAATGAGCAGTTCTTC.

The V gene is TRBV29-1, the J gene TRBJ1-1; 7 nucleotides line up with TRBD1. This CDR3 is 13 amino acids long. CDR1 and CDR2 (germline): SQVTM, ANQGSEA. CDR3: CTASAGGNTEAFF. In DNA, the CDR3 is TGCACTGCCTCGGCAGGGGGGAACACTGAAGCTTTCTTT.

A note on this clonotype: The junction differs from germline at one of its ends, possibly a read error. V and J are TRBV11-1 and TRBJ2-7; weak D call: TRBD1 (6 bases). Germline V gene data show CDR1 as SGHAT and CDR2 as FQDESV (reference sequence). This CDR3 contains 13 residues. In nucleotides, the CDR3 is TGTGCCAGCAGTCCCGGGACACGCTACGAACAGTACTTC. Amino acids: CASSPGTRYEQYF.

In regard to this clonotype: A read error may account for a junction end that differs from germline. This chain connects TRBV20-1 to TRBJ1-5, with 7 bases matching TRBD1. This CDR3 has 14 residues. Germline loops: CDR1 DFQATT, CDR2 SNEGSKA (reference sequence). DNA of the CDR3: TGCAGTGATAGAGAAGGGACAGACAATAAGAACCAGCATTTT. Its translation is CSDREGTDNKNQHF.

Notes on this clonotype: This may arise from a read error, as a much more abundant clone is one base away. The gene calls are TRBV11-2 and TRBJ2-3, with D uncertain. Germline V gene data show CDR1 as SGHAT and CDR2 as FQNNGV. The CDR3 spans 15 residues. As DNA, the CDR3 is TGTGCCAGCAGCTTAGGGGGTCGGAGTGGAGATACGCAGTTTTTT. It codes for CASSLGGRSGDTQFF. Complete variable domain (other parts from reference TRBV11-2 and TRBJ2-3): EAGVAQSPRYKIIEKRQSVAFWCNPISGHATLYWYQQILGQGPKLLIQFQNNGVVDDSQLPKDRFSAERLKGVDSTLKIQPAKLEDSAVYLCASSLGGRSGDTQFFGPGTRLTVL.

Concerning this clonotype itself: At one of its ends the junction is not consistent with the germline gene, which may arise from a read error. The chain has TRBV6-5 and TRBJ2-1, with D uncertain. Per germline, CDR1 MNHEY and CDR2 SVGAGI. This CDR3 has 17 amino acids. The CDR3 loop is CARSYSIPQERINEQFF. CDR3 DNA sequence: TGTGCCAGGAGTTACTCGATTCCGCAGGAGAGGATCAATGAGCAGTTCTTC.

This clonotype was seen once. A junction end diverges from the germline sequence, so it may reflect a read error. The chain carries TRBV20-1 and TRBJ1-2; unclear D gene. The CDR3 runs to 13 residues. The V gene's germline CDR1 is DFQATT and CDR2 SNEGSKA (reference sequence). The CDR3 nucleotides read TGCAGTGCCGAGGGAGCCTCCCGCTATGGCTATGCCTTC. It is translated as CSAEGASRYGYAF.

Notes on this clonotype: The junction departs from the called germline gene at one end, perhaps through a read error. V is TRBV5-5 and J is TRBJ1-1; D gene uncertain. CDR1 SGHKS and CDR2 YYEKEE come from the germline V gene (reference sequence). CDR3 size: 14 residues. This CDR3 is CVSSLILMHTEAFF. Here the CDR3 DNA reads TGTGTCAGCAGCTTGATACTGATGCACACTGAAGCTTTCTTT.

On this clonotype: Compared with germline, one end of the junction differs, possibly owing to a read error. The CDR3 DNA reads as TGTGACAGCAGCCCGACACTCTACGAGCAGTACTTC. This encodes CDSSPTLYEQYF. This chain connects TRBV6-2 or TRBV6-3 to TRBJ2-7; D unresolved. The CDR3 extends over 12 amino acids. Germline V gene data show CDR1 as MNHEY and CDR2 as SVGEGT.

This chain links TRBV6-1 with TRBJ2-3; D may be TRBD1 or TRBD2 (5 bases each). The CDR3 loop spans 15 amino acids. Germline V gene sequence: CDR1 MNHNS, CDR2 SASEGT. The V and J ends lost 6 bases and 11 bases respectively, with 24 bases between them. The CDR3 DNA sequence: TGTGCCAGCAGGATACAGGCAGGGAGCGCATATAGGCAGTATTTT. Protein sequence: CASRIQAGSAYRQYF.

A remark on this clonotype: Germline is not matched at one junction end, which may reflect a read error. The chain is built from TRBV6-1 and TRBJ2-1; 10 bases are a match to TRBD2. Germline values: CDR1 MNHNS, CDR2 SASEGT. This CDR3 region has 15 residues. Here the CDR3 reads CTSFIAGGVYNEQFF. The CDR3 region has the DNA TGTACCAGCTTTATAGCGGGAGGTGTCTACAATGAGCAGTTCTTC.

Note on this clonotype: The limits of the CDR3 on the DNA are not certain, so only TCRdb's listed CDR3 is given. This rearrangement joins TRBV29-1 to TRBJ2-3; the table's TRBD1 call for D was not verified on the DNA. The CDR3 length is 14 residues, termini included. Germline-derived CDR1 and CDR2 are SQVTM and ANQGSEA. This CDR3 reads CNVAVGARGDTHYF.

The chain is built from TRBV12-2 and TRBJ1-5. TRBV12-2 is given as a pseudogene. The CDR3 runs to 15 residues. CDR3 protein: CARRLAHFGNQPQHF. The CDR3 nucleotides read TGTGCAAGACGCTTAGCCCATTTTGGGAATCAGCCCCAGCATTTT.

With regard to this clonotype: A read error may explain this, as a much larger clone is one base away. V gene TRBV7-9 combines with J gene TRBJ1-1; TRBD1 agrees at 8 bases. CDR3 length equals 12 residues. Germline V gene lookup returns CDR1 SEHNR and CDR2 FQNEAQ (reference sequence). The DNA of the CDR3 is TGTGACAGCAGCACCCGACAGGGGTACGCTTTCTTT. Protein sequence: CDSSTRQGYAFF.

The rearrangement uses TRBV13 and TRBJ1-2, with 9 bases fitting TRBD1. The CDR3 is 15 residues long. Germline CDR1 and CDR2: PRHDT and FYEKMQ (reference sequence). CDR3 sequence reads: CTTSHRGQGKFGYTF. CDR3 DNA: TGTACCACTAGCCACCGAGGACAGGGGAAATTTGGCTACACCTTC.

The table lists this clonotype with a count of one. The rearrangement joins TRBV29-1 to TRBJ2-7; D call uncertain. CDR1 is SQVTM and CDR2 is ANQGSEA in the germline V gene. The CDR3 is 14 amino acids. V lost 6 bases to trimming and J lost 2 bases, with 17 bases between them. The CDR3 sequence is CSVEMPGLTYEQYF. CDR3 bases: TGCAGCGTAGAAATGCCAGGCCTCACCTACGAGCAGTACTTC.

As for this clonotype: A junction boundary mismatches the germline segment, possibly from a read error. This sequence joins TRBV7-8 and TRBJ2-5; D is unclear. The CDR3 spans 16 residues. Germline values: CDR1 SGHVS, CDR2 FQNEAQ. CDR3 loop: CASSLVLAPPQETQYF. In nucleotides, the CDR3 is TGTGCCAGCAGTTTAGTTCTGGCGCCCCCTCAAGAGACCCAGTACTTC.

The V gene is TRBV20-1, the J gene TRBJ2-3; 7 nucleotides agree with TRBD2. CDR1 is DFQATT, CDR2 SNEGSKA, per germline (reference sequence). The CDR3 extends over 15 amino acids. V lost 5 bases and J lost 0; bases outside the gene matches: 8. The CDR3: CSADEPAGSTDTQYF. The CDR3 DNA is TGCAGTGCTGATGAACCAGCGGGGAGCACAGATACGCAGTATTTT.

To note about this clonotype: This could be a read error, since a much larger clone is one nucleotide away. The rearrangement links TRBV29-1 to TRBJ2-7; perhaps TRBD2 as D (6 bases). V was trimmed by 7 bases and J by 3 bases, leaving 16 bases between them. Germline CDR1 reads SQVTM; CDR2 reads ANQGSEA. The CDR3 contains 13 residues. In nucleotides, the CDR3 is TGCAGCGCCAACATGGGACTTCGCTACGAGCAGTACTTC. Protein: CSANMGLRYEQYF.